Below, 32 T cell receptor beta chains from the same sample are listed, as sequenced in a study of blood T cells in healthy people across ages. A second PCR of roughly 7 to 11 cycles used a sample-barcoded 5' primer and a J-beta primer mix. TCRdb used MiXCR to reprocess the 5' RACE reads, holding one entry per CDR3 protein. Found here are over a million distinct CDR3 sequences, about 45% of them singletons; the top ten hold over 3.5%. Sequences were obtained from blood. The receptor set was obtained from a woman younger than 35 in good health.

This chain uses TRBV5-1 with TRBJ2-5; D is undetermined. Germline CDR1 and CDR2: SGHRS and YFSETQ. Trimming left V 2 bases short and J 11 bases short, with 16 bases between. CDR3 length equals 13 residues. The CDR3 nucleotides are TGCGCCAGCAGCTTCATAGGTGCGAATGAGCAGTACTTC. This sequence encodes CASSFIGANEQYF.

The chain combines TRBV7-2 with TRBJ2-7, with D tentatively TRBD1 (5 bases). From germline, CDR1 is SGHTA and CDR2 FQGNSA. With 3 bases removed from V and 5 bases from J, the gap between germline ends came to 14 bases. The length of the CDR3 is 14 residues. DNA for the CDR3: TGTGCCAGCAGCTTCGACAGCCTCAACCACGAGCAGTACTTC. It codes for CASSFDSLNHEQYF.

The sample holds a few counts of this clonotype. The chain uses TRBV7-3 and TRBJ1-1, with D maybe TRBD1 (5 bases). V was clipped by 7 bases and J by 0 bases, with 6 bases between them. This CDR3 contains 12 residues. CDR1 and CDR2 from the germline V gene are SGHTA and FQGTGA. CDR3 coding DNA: TGTGCCAGCAAAGGGGTGAACACTGAAGCTTTCTTT. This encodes CASKGVNTEAFF.

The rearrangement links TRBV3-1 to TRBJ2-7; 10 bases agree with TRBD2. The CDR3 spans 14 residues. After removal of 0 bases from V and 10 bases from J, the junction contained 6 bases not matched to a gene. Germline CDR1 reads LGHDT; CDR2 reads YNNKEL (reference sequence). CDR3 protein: CASSQEPSGSLQYF. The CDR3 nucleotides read TGTGCCAGCAGCCAAGAGCCTAGCGGGAGCCTTCAGTACTTC.

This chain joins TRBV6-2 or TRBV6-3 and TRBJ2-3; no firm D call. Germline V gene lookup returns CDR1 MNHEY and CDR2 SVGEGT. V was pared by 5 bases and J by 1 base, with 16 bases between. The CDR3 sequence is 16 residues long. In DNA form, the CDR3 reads TGTGCCAGCAGTCCCGGCAGCCGTAGTGGCACAGATACGCAGTATTTT. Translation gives CASSPGSRSGTDTQYF.

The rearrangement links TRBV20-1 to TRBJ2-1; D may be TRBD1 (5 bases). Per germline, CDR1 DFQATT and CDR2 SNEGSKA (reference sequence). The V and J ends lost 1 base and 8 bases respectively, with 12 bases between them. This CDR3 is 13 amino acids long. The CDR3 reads CSARVQGRYEQFF. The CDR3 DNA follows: TGCAGTGCTAGAGTTCAGGGTCGGTATGAGCAGTTCTTC.

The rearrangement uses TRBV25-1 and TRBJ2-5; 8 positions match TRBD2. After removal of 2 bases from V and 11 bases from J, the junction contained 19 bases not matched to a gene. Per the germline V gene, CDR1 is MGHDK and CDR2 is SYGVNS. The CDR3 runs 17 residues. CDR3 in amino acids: CASSEMTPGGLINEQYF. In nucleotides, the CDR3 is TGTGCCAGCAGTGAAATGACCCCGGGAGGGCTTATCAATGAGCAGTACTTC.

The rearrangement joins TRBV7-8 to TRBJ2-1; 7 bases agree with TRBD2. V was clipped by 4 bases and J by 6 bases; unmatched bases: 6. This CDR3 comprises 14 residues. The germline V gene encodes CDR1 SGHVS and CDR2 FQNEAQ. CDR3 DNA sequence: TGTGCCAGCAGCTCTCGCTGGGGGGGCAATGAGCAGTTCTTC. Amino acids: CASSSRWGGNEQFF. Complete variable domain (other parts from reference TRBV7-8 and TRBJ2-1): GAGVSQSPRYKVAKRGQDVALRCDPISGHVSLFWYQQALGQGPEFLTYFQNEAQLDKSGLPSDRFFAERPEGSVSTLKIQRTQQEDSAVYLCASSSRWGGNEQFFGPGTRLTVL.

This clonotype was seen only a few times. CDR3 loop: CASSQDRGEGYTF. The CDR3 nucleotides are TGTGCCAGCAGCCAGGACAGGGGGGAAGGCTACACCTTC. The J gene is TRBJ1-2, the V gene TRBV7-2; 10 bases agree with TRBD1. J lost 8 bases, V lost 5 bases, and 5 bases had no gene match. Germline V gene sequence: CDR1 SGHTA, CDR2 FQGNSA. This CDR3 contains 13 residues.

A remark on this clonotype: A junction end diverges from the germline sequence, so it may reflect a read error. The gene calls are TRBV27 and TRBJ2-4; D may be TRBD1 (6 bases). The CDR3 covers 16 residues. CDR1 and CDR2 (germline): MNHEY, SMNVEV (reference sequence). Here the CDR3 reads CASSLSQGPAKNIQYF. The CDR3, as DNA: TGTGCCAGCAGTCTATCACAGGGTCCAGCCAAAAACATTCAGTACTTC.

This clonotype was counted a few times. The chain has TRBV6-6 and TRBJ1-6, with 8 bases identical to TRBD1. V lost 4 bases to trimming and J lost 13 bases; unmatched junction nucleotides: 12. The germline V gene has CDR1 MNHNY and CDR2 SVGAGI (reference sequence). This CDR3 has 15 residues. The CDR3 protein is CASSSLDREGGPLHF. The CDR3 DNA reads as TGTGCCAGCAGTTCCTTGGACAGGGAAGGAGGGCCCCTCCACTTT.

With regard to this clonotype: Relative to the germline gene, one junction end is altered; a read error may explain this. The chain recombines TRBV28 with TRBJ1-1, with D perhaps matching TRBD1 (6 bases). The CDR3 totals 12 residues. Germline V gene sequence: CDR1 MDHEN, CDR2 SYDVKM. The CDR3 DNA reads TGTGCCAGCAGCCGGGGGACAACTGAGGCTTTCTTT. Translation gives CASSRGTTEAFF.

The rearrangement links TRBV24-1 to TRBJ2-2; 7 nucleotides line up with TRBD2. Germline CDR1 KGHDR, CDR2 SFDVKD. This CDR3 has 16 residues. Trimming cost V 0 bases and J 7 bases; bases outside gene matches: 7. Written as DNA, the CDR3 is TGTGCCACCAGTGATTTGAAGGCGGGAGCGGTCGGGGAGCTGTTTTTT. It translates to CATSDLKAGAVGELFF.

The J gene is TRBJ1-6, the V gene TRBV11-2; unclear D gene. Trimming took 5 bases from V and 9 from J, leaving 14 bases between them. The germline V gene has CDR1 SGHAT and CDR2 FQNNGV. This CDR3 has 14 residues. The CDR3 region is CASSLNPTASPLHF. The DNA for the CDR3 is TGTGCCAGCAGCCTTAACCCCACGGCTTCACCCCTCCACTTT. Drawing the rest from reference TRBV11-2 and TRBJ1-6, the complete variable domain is EAGVAQSPRYKIIEKRQSVAFWCNPISGHATLYWYQQILGQGPKLLIQFQNNGVVDDSQLPKDRFSAERLKGVDSTLKIQPAKLEDSAVYLCASSLNPTASPLHFGNGTRLTVT.

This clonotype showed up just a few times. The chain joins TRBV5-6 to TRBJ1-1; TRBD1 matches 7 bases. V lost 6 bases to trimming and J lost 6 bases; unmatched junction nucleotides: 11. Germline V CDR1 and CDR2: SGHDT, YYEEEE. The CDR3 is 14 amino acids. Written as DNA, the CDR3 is TGTGCCAGCACCCGGGGCAGGGGGAATTCTGAAGCTTTCTTT. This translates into CASTRGRGNSEAFF.

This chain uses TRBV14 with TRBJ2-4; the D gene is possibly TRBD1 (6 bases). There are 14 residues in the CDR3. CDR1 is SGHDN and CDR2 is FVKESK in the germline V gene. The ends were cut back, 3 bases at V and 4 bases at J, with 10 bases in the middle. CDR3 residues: CASSQATGKNIQYF. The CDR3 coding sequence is TGTGCCAGCAGCCAGGCGACAGGAAAAAACATTCAGTACTTC.

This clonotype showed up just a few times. The CDR3 nucleotides read TGCGCCAGCAGCCAAGGCAGACAGGCCAATGAGCAGTTCTTC. Protein product: CASSQGRQANEQFF. The rearrangement joins TRBV4-3 to TRBJ2-1; D possibly corresponds to TRBD1 (6 bases). The length of the CDR3 is 14 residues. Trimming took off 1 base at V and 6 bases at J, with 10 bases between the two ends. Germline CDR1 and CDR2: LGHNA and YSLEER.

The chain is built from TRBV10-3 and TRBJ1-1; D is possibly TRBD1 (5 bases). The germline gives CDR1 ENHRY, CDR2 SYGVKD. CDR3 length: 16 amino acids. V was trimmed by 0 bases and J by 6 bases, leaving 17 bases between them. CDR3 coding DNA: TGTGCCATCAGTGAGTCGGTCAGGACGGGGCCCGCTGAAGCTTTCTTT. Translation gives CAISESVRTGPAEAFF.

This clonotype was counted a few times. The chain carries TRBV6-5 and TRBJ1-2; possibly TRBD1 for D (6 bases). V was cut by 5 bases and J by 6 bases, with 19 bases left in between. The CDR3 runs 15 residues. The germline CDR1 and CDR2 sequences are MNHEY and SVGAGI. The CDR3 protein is CASSNLWDNKHGYTF. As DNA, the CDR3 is TGTGCCAGCAGTAACCTGTGGGACAACAAACATGGCTACACCTTC.

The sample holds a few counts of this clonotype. The CDR3 sequence is CSVTGGAEDTQYF. In DNA form, the CDR3 reads TGCAGCGTTACAGGGGGCGCCGAAGATACGCAGTATTTT. The rearrangement links TRBV29-1 to TRBJ2-3; 9 bases align to TRBD1. CDR3 length: 13 residues. CDR1 is SQVTM and CDR2 is ANQGSEA in the germline V gene. The trim removed 5 bases at V and 5 bases at J, leaving 5 bases unmatched.

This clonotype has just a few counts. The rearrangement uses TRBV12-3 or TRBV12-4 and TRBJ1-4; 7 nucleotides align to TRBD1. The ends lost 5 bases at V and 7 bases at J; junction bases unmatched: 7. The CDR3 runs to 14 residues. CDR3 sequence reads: CASSLRQGLEKLFF. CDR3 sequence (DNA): TGTGCCAGCAGTCTCCGACAGGGACTTGAAAAACTGTTTTTT.

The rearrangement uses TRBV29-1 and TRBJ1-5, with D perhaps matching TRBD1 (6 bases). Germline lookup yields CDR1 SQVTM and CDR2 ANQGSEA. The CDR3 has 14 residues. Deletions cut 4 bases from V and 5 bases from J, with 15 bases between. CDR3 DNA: TGCAGCGTTGTGGAAGGGGGGGCGGATCAGCCCCAGCATTTT. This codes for CSVVEGGADQPQHF.

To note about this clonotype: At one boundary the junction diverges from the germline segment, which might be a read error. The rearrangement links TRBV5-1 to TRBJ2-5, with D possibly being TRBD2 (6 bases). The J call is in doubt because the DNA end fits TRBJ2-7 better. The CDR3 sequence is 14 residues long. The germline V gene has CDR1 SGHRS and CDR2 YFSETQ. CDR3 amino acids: CSSSRSGLTNEQYF. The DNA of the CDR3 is TGCTCCAGCAGCCGTTCGGGACTCACCAACGAGCAGTACTTC.

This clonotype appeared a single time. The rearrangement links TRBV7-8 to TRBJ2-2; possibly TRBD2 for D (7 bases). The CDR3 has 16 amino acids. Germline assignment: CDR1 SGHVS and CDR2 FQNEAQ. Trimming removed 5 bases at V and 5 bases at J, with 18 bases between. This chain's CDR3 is CASSLPGGAKTGELFF. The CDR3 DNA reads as TGTGCCAGCAGCCTACCTGGGGGGGCAAAGACCGGGGAGCTGTTTTTT.

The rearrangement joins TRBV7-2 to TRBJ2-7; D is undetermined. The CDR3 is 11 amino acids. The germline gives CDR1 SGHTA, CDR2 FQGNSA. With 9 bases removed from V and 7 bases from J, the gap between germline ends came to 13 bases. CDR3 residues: CASDRNGEQYF. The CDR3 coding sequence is TGTGCCAGTGATCGCAATGGTGAGCAGTACTTC.

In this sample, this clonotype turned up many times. The CDR3 DNA reads as TGTGCCAGCAGCCAAGAGGGTGAACAGCCCCAGCATTTT. Amino acid sequence: CASSQEGEQPQHF. This chain uses TRBV4-2 with TRBJ1-5; D not resolved. CDR3 length: 13 residues. Trimming removed 0 bases at V and 7 bases at J, with 7 bases between. Per germline, CDR1 LGHNA and CDR2 YNFKEQ.

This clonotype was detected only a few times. The CDR3 protein is CASSPTGREGDTQYF. CDR3 DNA: TGTGCCAGCAGTCCCACCGGGCGGGAGGGGGATACGCAGTATTTT. The J gene is TRBJ2-3, the V gene TRBV28; 9 bases are a match to TRBD2. The ends lost 5 bases at V and 6 bases at J; junction bases unmatched: 9. CDR1 is MDHEN, CDR2 SYDVKM, per germline. The CDR3 spans 15 residues.

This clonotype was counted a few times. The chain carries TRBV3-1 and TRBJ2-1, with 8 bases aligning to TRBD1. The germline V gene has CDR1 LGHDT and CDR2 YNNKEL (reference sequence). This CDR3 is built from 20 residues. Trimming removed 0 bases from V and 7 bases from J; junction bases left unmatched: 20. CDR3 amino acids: CASSQDFGQGLLSPRNEQFF. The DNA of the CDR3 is TGTGCCAGCAGCCAAGATTTTGGACAGGGACTTCTATCTCCCCGGAATGAGCAGTTCTTC.

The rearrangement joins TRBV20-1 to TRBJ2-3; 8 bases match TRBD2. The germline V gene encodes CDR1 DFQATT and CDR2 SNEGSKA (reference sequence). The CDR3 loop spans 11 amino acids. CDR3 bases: TGCGCTACGGGGGGGATAGATACGCAGTATTTT. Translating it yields CATGGIDTQYF.

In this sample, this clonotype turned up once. The CDR3 region is CASSPRGDLQYEQYF. The DNA for the CDR3 is TGTGCCAGCAGCCCCCGCGGGGACTTGCAGTACGAGCAGTACTTC. The rearrangement joins TRBV7-8 to TRBJ2-7; TRBD2 might be the D (6 bases). The ends were cut back, 5 bases at V and 4 bases at J, with 18 bases in the middle. This CDR3 comprises 15 residues. Per germline, CDR1 SGHVS and CDR2 FQNEAQ.

CDR3: CASSSTGGDLAGELFF. CDR3 in DNA: TGTGCCAGCAGTAGTACAGGGGGCGATTTGGCCGGGGAGCTGTTTTTT. The V and J genes are TRBV12-3 or TRBV12-4 and TRBJ2-2; 9 nucleotides match TRBD1. The CDR3 has 16 amino acids. V trimming: 5 bases; J trimming: 6 bases; junction bases outside the gene matches: 10.

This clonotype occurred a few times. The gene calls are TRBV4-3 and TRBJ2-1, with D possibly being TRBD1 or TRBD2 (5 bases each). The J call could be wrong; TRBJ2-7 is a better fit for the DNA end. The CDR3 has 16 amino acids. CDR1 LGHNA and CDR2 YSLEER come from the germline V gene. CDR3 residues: CASSQYIGGSYNEQYF. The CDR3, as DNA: TGCGCCAGCAGCCAATATATTGGGGGTTCCTACAATGAGCAGTACTTC.